These 8 T cell receptor beta chains share one sample of origin, sequenced in a study of radiation and T cells in renal cell carcinoma. The time point is: blood 2 weeks post-SBRT. Noted treatment: 15 Gy SBRT to primary tumor, nephrectomy 4 weeks later. Measured with immunoSEQ multiplex PCR; TCRdb has only the in-frame clones, and not every one. The sample has roughly 130,000 clones, roughly 77% seen once; the top ten hold 1.5% to 2%. The material was blood, obtained from a patient whose treatment included radiotherapy and nephrectomy. The receptors were gathered from a woman aged 55-75 years with renal cell carcinoma.

The chain has TRBV19 and TRBJ2-7, with D possibly being TRBD1 (6 bases). Deletions cut 5 bases from V and 1 base from J, with 15 bases between. Germline-derived CDR1 and CDR2 are LNHDA and SQIVND (reference sequence). The CDR3 sequence is 15 residues long. The chain's CDR3 is CASSWSSGVSYEQYF. DNA of the CDR3: TGTGCCAGTAGTTGGTCCTCAGGGGTATCCTACGAGCAGTACTTC.

This chain connects TRBV30 to TRBJ2-1; 8 bases align to TRBD2. J was trimmed by 1 base and V by 1 base; bases with no gene match: 6. The germline V gene encodes CDR1 GTSNPN and CDR2 SVGIG (reference sequence). CDR3 size: 16 residues. CDR3 sequence (DNA): TGTGCCTGGAGTGGCCCCACTAGCGGATCCTACAATGAGCAGTTCTTC. This gives the protein CAWSGPTSGSYNEQFF.

In regard to this clone: This specimen includes other DNA sequences encoding the same CDR3. The chain links TRBV28 to TRBJ2-7; D remains ambiguous. Germline CDR1 reads MDHEN; CDR2 reads SYDVKM. CDR3 size: 12 residues. The V end lost 4 bases, the J end lost 2 bases, and 6 bases lay between the germline ends. CDR3 bases: TGTGCCAGCAGTTCGCAAACCTACGAGCAGTACTTC. Translation: CASSSQTYEQYF.

The rearrangement uses TRBV6-5 and TRBJ2-7; D tentatively fits TRBD1 or TRBD2 (5 bases each). CDR3 length: 12 amino acids. Trimming took off 11 bases at V and 0 bases at J, with 11 bases between the two ends. Germline loops: CDR1 MNHEY, CDR2 SVGAGI. CDR3 sequence reads: CAARGTSYEQYF. The CDR3 DNA reads TGTGCCGCCCGGGGCACCTCCTACGAGCAGTACTTC.

This chain connects TRBV7-9 to TRBJ2-6; 7 bases are a match to TRBD1. Germline V lookup: CDR1 SEHNR, CDR2 FQNEAQ (reference sequence). The CDR3 extends over 14 amino acids. The trim removed 8 bases at V and 3 bases at J, leaving 4 bases unmatched. In nucleotides, the CDR3 is TGTGCCAGCGAGGGACAGAGTGGGGCCAACGTCCTGACTTTC. Its protein is CASEGQSGANVLTF.

J is TRBJ1-1 and V is TRBV29-1; D is ambiguous. V lost 5 bases to trimming and J lost 0 bases, with 1 base between them. The germline V gene has CDR1 SQVTM and CDR2 ANQGSEA. This CDR3 comprises 10 residues. CDR3 amino acids: CSVMNTEAFF. In DNA, the CDR3 is TGCAGCGTTATGAACACTGAAGCTTTCTTT.

The chain employs TRBV9 and TRBJ2-7; 9 nucleotides match TRBD2. This CDR3 spans 15 amino acids. From germline, CDR1 is SGDLS and CDR2 YYNGEE. Trimming at V came to 0 bases and at J to 3 bases, leaving 4 bases not matched to a gene. The CDR3, as DNA: TGTGCCAGCAGCGTAGATCTAGCGGGAAGCTACGAGCAGTACTTC. Its protein is CASSVDLAGSYEQYF.

The chain couples TRBV19 to TRBJ1-5; D uncertain. Germline CDR1 is LNHDA and CDR2 is SQIVND (reference sequence). V was cut by 3 bases and J by 1 base, with 13 bases left in between. The CDR3 is 16 residues long. This chain's CDR3 is CASSIWRSRSNQPQHF. The CDR3 DNA sequence: TGTGCCAGTAGTATTTGGAGGTCAAGGAGCAATCAGCCCCAGCATTTT. The entire variable domain, with the rest obtained from reference TRBV19 and TRBJ1-5, is as follows: DGGITQSPKYLFRKEGQNVTLSCEQNLNHDAMYWYRQDPGQGLRLIYYSQIVNDFQKGDIAEGYSVSREKKESFPLTVTSAQKNPTAFYLCASSIWRSRSNQPQHFGDGTRLSIL.